One TCR beta chain is described in this entry. Its antigen remains unknown. The entry originates in a study of human T cells and chemical hapten exposure. This sample's time point: pre-sensitization, week 0. Treatment defined: therapeutic diphenylcyclopropenone sensitization with weekly scalp DPC. Study-level results: Donors in the study had alopecia, meaning their immune response may differ from healthy people's. As patch test score rose, PT1 expanded TCR counts tended to rise as well. TCRs at a frequency above 1 in 1000 stayed unchanged with DPC sensitization.

Trimming removed 3 bases from V and 6 bases from J; junction bases left unmatched: 11. The CDR3 spans 16 residues. Germline loops: CDR1 MDHEN, CDR2 SYDVKM. Study processing details: Across samples, TCR counts had a median of roughly 96,000 and ranged from about 20,000 to 750,000. Using its own MiXCR run on the RACE reads, TCRdb lists one record per CDR3 protein. The V and J calls and clone size come from TCRdb's table, not from the authors' own analysis. The sample has 100,000 to 150,000 distinct CDR3 sequences, approximately 13% seen once. This sequence was found in a woman aged 18-30 years with alopecia areata. Some clones in this sample may be carry-over from other donors' samples. The sequencing here drew on whole blood, taken in connection with sensitization to the hapten diphenylcyclopropenone (DPC). The V call is TRBV28, the J call TRBJ2-3; 8 nucleotides line up with TRBD2. CDR3 bases: TGTGCCAGCAGTTTCCGCGGGGGGCCACCGGGGGATACGCAGTATTTT. This translates into CASSFRGGPPGDTQYF.